The 30 T cell receptor beta chains reported below all come from one sample, sequenced in a study of CD8+ T cells in alopecia areata. Extracted RNA was reverse transcribed, and the resulting cDNA served as sequencing template. The protocol was immunoSEQ multiplex PCR, while the TCRdb copy is restricted to in-frame clones and leaves out a portion. The table shows hundreds of thousands of clones, with just over 65% occurring only once. As to treatment: oral pan-JAK inhibitor, 5-10 mg twice daily. Material: CD4+ T cells sorted from blood, obtained between weeks 44 and 45, from a patient treated with tofacitinib. The receptors originated from a human donor with alopecia areata.

The CDR3 DNA is TGCGCCAGCAGCCAAGATCCGGGGGGGCATCAGCCCCAGCATTTT. This gives the protein CASSQDPGGHQPQHF. The V and J genes are TRBV4-3 and TRBJ1-5, with D possibly being TRBD1 (6 bases). The V gene's germline CDR1 is LGHNA and CDR2 YSLEER. Trimming left V 0 bases short and J 5 bases short, with 11 bases between. CDR3 length: 15 residues.

This clone was observed a handful of times. The chain is built from TRBV19 and TRBJ1-1; D gene uncertain. CDR3 length: 11 amino acids. V lost 5 bases and J 1 base, leaving 2 bases between the germline ends. From germline, CDR1 is LNHDA and CDR2 SQIVND (reference sequence). The CDR3 sequence is CASSQNTEAFF. CDR3 bases: TGTGCCAGTAGTCAGAACACTGAAGCTTTCTTT. The variable domain in full, completed from reference TRBV19 and TRBJ1-1, reads DGGITQSPKYLFRKEGQNVTLSCEQNLNHDAMYWYRQDPGQGLRLIYYSQIVNDFQKGDIAEGYSVSREKKESFPLTVTSAQKNPTAFYLCASSQNTEAFFGQGTRLTVV.

In its sample, this clone was seen once. The CDR3 nucleotides read TGTGCCAGCTCACCACCCAGAGAGGATACGCAGTATTTT. It is translated as CASSPPREDTQYF. V and J are TRBV18 and TRBJ2-3; D not resolved. The germline gives CDR1 KGHSH, CDR2 LQKENI. This CDR3 is 13 amino acids long. The germline V and J ends were trimmed by 0 bases and 6 bases, with 7 bases remaining between them.

This clone was seen only once. This chain links TRBV27 with TRBJ1-2; perhaps TRBD1 as D (6 bases). The germline V gene has CDR1 MNHEY and CDR2 SMNVEV (reference sequence). This CDR3 is built from 15 residues. Between the trimmed V and J ends, which lost 8 bases and 5 bases, there was a span of 21 bases. The CDR3 sequence: CASGPGEKGTYGYTF. The CDR3 DNA sequence: TGTGCCAGCGGTCCCGGGGAGAAGGGGACATATGGCTACACCTTC.

The chain has TRBV27 and TRBJ1-2; TRBD1 is a possible D gene (6 bases). The CDR3 runs to 15 residues. CDR1 is MNHEY and CDR2 is SMNVEV in the germline V gene (reference sequence). Trimming took 6 bases from V and 2 from J, leaving 16 bases between them. The CDR3 region has the DNA TGTGCCAGCAGACAGAATGCAGGGGCAAACTATGGCTACACCTTC. Protein product: CASRQNAGANYGYTF.

This clone showed up just a few times. J is TRBJ1-6 and V is TRBV7-8; D call uncertain. CDR1 and CDR2 from the germline V gene are SGHVS and FQNEAQ. This CDR3 is built from 15 residues. The V end was cut by 1 base, the J end by 13 bases, with 17 bases between. Written as DNA, the CDR3 is TGTGCCAGCAGCTTAGACGGTGCAGCTAGGAGCCCCCTCCACTTT. It yields the protein CASSLDGAARSPLHF.

The CDR3 reads CAWSTLADTQYF. CDR3 DNA: TGTGCCTGGAGTACACTAGCAGATACGCAGTATTTT. The chain employs TRBV30 and TRBJ2-3, with D tentatively TRBD2 (5 bases). V lost 2 bases and J 4 bases, leaving 7 bases between the germline ends. The CDR3 sequence is 12 residues long. CDR1 GTSNPN and CDR2 SVGIG come from the germline V gene (reference sequence).

The chain recombines TRBV29-1 with TRBJ2-1, with unresolved D. Germline-derived CDR1 and CDR2 are SQVTM and ANQGSEA. Trimming stripped 3 bases from V and 0 bases from J, with 15 bases between. CDR3 length: 16 amino acids. Here the CDR3 DNA reads TGCAGCGTTGAGGAAAATGACATAAGCTCCTACAATGAGCAGTTCTTC. Translated: CSVEENDISSYNEQFF.

The V call is TRBV18, the J call TRBJ2-5; D not resolved. V gave up 2 bases and J gave up 5 bases, with 15 bases separating them. CDR1 and CDR2 (germline): KGHSH, LQKENI. This CDR3 is built from 15 residues. The CDR3 region is CASSPSAEPLETQYF. In DNA form, the CDR3 reads TGTGCCAGCTCACCATCCGCAGAGCCCCTGGAGACCCAGTACTTC.

This chain links TRBV11-2 with TRBJ2-1; 8 positions match TRBD2. CDR1 is SGHAT, CDR2 FQNNGV, per germline. V dropped 0 bases and J dropped 4; count of bases not matched to a gene: 11. The CDR3 contains 18 residues. The CDR3 loop reads CASSLDRRAGGRYNEQFF. The CDR3 coding sequence is TGTGCCAGCAGCTTAGATCGAAGGGCGGGGGGTCGTTACAATGAGCAGTTCTTC.

This clone was observed once. The chain employs TRBV7-2 and TRBJ2-7; TRBD1 matches at 7 bases. Trimming at V came to 5 bases and at J to 5 bases, leaving 6 bases not matched to a gene. This CDR3 is 13 amino acids long. Germline CDR1 is SGHTA and CDR2 is FQGNSA. The chain's CDR3 is CASSRLTGDEQYF. In nucleotides, the CDR3 is TGTGCCAGCAGCCGCCTAACAGGGGACGAGCAGTACTTC.

The chain is built from TRBV2 and TRBJ2-2; possible D gene TRBD2, 6 bases. The CDR3 loop spans 17 amino acids. Germline CDR1 reads SNHLY; CDR2 reads FYNNEI. V was pared by 4 bases and J by 2 bases, with 17 bases between. The CDR3 spells CASSAEGPKLNTGELFF. CDR3 sequence (DNA): TGTGCCAGCAGTGCGGAGGGGCCCAAACTTAACACCGGGGAGCTGTTTTTT.

The rearrangement links TRBV7-3 to TRBJ2-5; TRBD2 agrees at 12 bases. With 5 bases clipped from V and 4 bases from J, the junction kept 5 bases outside the gene matches. Per the germline V gene, CDR1 is SGHTA and CDR2 is FQGTGA. The length of the CDR3 is 15 residues. CDR3 region: CASSPGLAGRETQYF. CDR3 in DNA: TGTGCCAGCAGCCCCGGACTAGCGGGGAGAGAGACCCAGTACTTC.

The CDR3 bases are TGCGCCAGCAGCTTTCCAGGAGGACAAGAGACCCAGTACTTC. Its protein is CASSFPGGQETQYF. This rearrangement joins TRBV5-1 to TRBJ2-5, with a tentative D call TRBD2 (5 bases). Trimming cost V 2 bases and J 2 bases, with 10 bases left between them. Germline-derived CDR1 and CDR2 are SGHRS and YFSETQ. The CDR3 totals 14 residues.

The gene calls are TRBV29-1 and TRBJ2-3; 9 bases agree with TRBD2. CDR1 and CDR2 (germline): SQVTM, ANQGSEA. The junction had 7 bases not matched to a gene; V was cut back by 7 bases and J by 5 bases. CDR3 length equals 13 residues. CDR3 in amino acids: CSAVRGGVDTQYF. DNA of the CDR3: TGCAGCGCCGTGCGGGGGGGCGTAGATACGCAGTATTTT.

This clone has just a few counts. This chain connects TRBV29-1 to TRBJ1-2; D is possibly TRBD1 (5 bases). Germline V lookup: CDR1 SQVTM, CDR2 ANQGSEA. This CDR3 has 12 residues. Trimming pared 6 bases from V and 2 bases from J, leaving 10 bases between. CDR3 DNA sequence: TGCAGCGTCGCGAACAGGAACTATGGCTACACCTTC. Protein: CSVANRNYGYTF.

CDR3 coding DNA: TGTGCCAGCAGCTTAGAACAGACCTATGGCTACACCTTC. Protein: CASSLEQTYGYTF. This chain uses TRBV7-2 with TRBJ1-2, with D hard to call. The V and J ends lost 1 base and 4 bases respectively, with 7 bases between them. The CDR3 has 13 amino acids. Germline assignment: CDR1 SGHTA and CDR2 FQGNSA.

The chain employs TRBV10-3 and TRBJ1-1; TRBD1 aligns across 8 bases. V lost 6 bases to trimming and J lost 1 base; unmatched junction nucleotides: 7. The V gene's germline CDR1 is ENHRY and CDR2 SYGVKD. The CDR3 is 15 amino acids. The CDR3 nucleotides read TGTGCCATCAGACAAACAGGGGGTGGGAACACTGAAGCTTTCTTT. Translated: CAIRQTGGGNTEAFF.

The chain recombines TRBV27 with TRBJ2-7; 7 positions agree with TRBD1. The CDR3 extends over 14 amino acids. V shed 6 bases, J shed 4 bases, and the junction held 9 bases outside the gene matches. The germline V gene encodes CDR1 MNHEY and CDR2 SMNVEV (reference sequence). The CDR3 is CASRTGQARYEQYF. In DNA form, the CDR3 reads TGTGCCAGCAGGACCGGACAGGCGAGGTACGAGCAGTACTTC.

This rearrangement joins TRBV4-3 to TRBJ1-6, with D uncertain. V was trimmed by 0 bases and J by 7 bases, leaving 10 bases between them. This CDR3 is 15 amino acids long. In germline, CDR1 is LGHNA, CDR2 YSLEER. This CDR3 is CASSQDGRENSPLHF. The CDR3 region has the DNA TGCGCCAGCAGCCAAGATGGACGGGAAAATTCACCCCTCCACTTT.

The count of this clone is one. V gene TRBV10-3 combines with J gene TRBJ2-3, with a weak D call TRBD1 (5 bases). The CDR3 spans 14 residues. Trimming shortened V by 3 bases and J by 5 bases, and 12 bases separated the two germline ends. The germline V gene has CDR1 ENHRY and CDR2 SYGVKD. CDR3 sequence reads: CAISERGRGDTQYF. In DNA, the CDR3 is TGTGCCATCAGTGAAAGGGGAAGGGGAGATACGCAGTATTTT.

V gene TRBV23-1 combines with J gene TRBJ2-7, with 7 nucleotides matching TRBD2. TRBV23-1 is an ORF, with its function uncertain. The CDR3 covers 13 residues. The V segment lost 6 bases and the J segment 5 bases; nucleotides outside the gene matches: 7. CDR3 in amino acids: CASSPPGGDEQYF. As DNA, the CDR3 is TGCGCCAGCAGCCCCCCGGGGGGAGACGAGCAGTACTTC.

The table lists this clone with a few counts. The gene calls are TRBV29-1 and TRBJ2-1, with 8 bases lining up with TRBD1. CDR3 size: 13 residues. Trimming cost V 0 bases and J 11 bases; bases outside gene matches: 6. Germline V gene sequence: CDR1 SQVTM, CDR2 ANQGSEA. In DNA form, the CDR3 reads TGCAGCGTTGAAGAGACACAGGGGGAGAAGCAGTTCTTC. This sequence encodes CSVEETQGEKQFF.

The V call is TRBV9, the J call TRBJ2-5; D perhaps matches TRBD1 (9 bases). This CDR3 is 15 amino acids long. Germline-derived CDR1 and CDR2 are SGDLS and YYNGEE. Trimming stripped 7 bases from V and 5 bases from J, with 21 bases between. Here the CDR3 reads CASGGGTGYGETQYF. The CDR3 DNA reads as TGTGCCAGCGGCGGGGGGACAGGGTACGGTGAGACCCAGTACTTC.

The genes are TRBV29-1 and TRBJ2-3; the D gene could be TRBD1 or TRBD2 (8 bases each). The CDR3 loop spans 15 amino acids. Germline CDR1 SQVTM, CDR2 ANQGSEA. V shed 7 bases and J shed 9 bases, with 26 bases lying between them. The CDR3 DNA reads as TGCAGCGCCAGGGGGCAGCGGGGGCCGAGGTTAACGCAGTATTTT. It encodes CSARGQRGPRLTQYF.

The genes are TRBV7-2 and TRBJ2-7; 10 bases match TRBD2. Trimming took 5 bases from V and 0 from J; bases not matched to a gene: 4. The CDR3 spans 15 residues. CDR1 SGHTA and CDR2 FQGNSA come from the germline V gene. The CDR3 sequence: CASSISGGFSYEQYF. The CDR3 nucleotides are TGTGCCAGCAGCATTAGCGGGGGGTTCTCCTACGAGCAGTACTTC. Together with reference TRBV7-2 and TRBJ2-7, the CDR3 gives the full variable domain: GAGVSQSPSNKVTEKGKDVELRCDPISGHTALYWYRQSLGQGLEFLIYFQGNSAPDKSGLPSDRFSAERTGGSVSTLTIQRTQQEDSAVYLCASSISGGFSYEQYFGPGTRLTVT.

The chain couples TRBV4-3 to TRBJ1-1; D is undetermined. The length of the CDR3 is 15 residues. Germline CDR1 LGHNA, CDR2 YSLEER. V lost 1 base and J 2 bases, leaving 11 bases between the germline ends. In DNA form, the CDR3 reads TGCGCCAGCAGCCAAGTGGTCAGTAAAAACACTGAAGCTTTCTTT. Translating it yields CASSQVVSKNTEAFF.

The chain is built from TRBV5-1 and TRBJ2-5; D call uncertain. This CDR3 is 16 amino acids long. The V end lost 0 bases, the J end lost 2 bases, and 14 bases lay between the germline ends. The germline V gene has CDR1 SGHRS and CDR2 YFSETQ. CDR3 bases: TGCGCCAGCAGCTTGGCCGCCTCTAGAGGACAAGAGACCCAGTACTTC. Protein product: CASSLAASRGQETQYF.

On this clone itself: This CDR3 fails to terminate in the conserved phenylalanine or tryptophan, so it likely reflects a read error. This chain uses TRBV29-1 with TRBJ1-2, with a possible D match to TRBD1 (5 bases). Germline lookup yields CDR1 SQVTM and CDR2 ANQGSEA. The CDR3 is 12 amino acids. Between the trimmed V and J ends, which lost 8 bases and 6 bases, there was a span of 16 bases. The CDR3 spells CSHGDASNGYTL. DNA for the CDR3: TGCAGCCATGGGGACGCTTCCAATGGCTACACCCTC.

The CDR3 here is CSVGRIPSGGRPYEQYF. CDR3 coding DNA: TGCAGCGTTGGCCGCATACCTAGCGGGGGGCGACCCTACGAGCAGTACTTC. V and J are TRBV29-1 and TRBJ2-7, with 11 bases that match TRBD2. Unmatched junction bases numbered 13, after V lost 4 bases and J lost 2 bases. Germline assignment: CDR1 SQVTM and CDR2 ANQGSEA. The CDR3 contains 17 residues.